Listed here is a single TCR beta chain. Its antigen remains unknown. This entry belongs to a study of T cell responses to AZD1222 COVID-19 vaccine. The study's findings and limits: White British donors predominated, females outnumbered males, and clonal diversity was possibly underestimated.

This CDR3 has 12 residues. With 3 bases removed from V and 0 bases from J, the gap between germline ends came to 0 bases. Germline V lookup: CDR1 MNHEY, CDR2 SMNVEV (reference sequence). Method: immunoSEQ multiplex PCR; TCRdb's copy keeps in-frame clones and lacks some. The table shows 40,000 to 60,000 clones, with 80% to 90% occurring only once. Sequenced material: peripheral blood, taken 28 days after the second AZD1222 dose. The sequence was collected from an adult who received the AZD1222 COVID-19 vaccine. The chain employs TRBV27 and TRBJ1-5; D is unclear. The CDR3 sequence is CASSFSNQPQHF. The CDR3 nucleotides are TGTGCCAGCAGTTTTAGCAATCAGCCCCAGCATTTT.